This is a list of T cell receptor beta chains from one sample in a study of CD8 T cells in Susac syndrome. TCRdb ran MiXCR on the immunoSEQ multiplex PCR reads and lists one entry per CDR3 protein. The sample holds over 100,000 distinct CDR3 sequences, about 90% seen once. Sequencing was performed on CD4+ T cells from PBMCs. The receptors originated from a human donor in good health. CDR3s include the opening cysteine and the closing phenylalanine or tryptophan. Each record gives: J gene, V gene, D gene, clone size, CDR3 protein, CDR3 DNA. The D gene is left open where the match is weak. Size is stated for part of the rows, as once, few or many counts, or as a class when the clone is expanded.

TRBJ1-6 TRBV6-2/TRBV6-3 NA NA CASIRDPVRSPLHF TGTGCCAGCATCCGGGATCCGGTCCGATCACCCCTCCACTTT
TRBJ1-5 TRBV30 NA NA CACQKTGYSNQPQHF TGTGCCTGTCAGAAGACAGGATATAGCAATCAGCCCCAGCATTTT
TRBJ2-1 TRBV6-2/TRBV6-3 TRBD2 NA CASSYSLSGGYNEQFF TGTGCCAGCAGTTACTCCCTGAGCGGGGGGTACAATGAGCAGTTCTTC
TRBJ2-1 TRBV6-2/TRBV6-3 NA NA CASSYGGQGSYNEQFF TGTGCCAGCAGTTACGGGGGGCAGGGGTCCTACAATGAGCAGTTCTTC
TRBJ2-7 TRBV7-2 NA NA CASSLAAGYEQYF TGTGCCAGCAGCTTAGCTGCGGGGTACGAGCAGTACTTC
TRBJ2-1 TRBV23-1 TRBD1 NA CASSQFGTGPGYSNEQFF TGCGCCAGCAGTCAATTCGGGACAGGTCCCGGCTATAGCAATGAGCAGTTCTTC
TRBJ2-6 TRBV7-8 TRBD1 NA CASSLADRLYSGANVLTF TGTGCCAGCAGCTTAGCGGACAGGCTCTACTCTGGGGCCAACGTCCTGACTTTC
TRBJ2-3 TRBV7-3 TRBD2 NA CASTSQAGVIPDTQYF TGTGCCAGCACCTCCCAGGCGGGGGTGATCCCAGATACGCAGTATTTT
TRBJ2-1 TRBV27 TRBD2 NA CASSLMGGTTYNEQFF TGTGCCAGCAGTTTAATGGGCGGGACTACTTACAATGAGCAGTTCTTC
TRBJ2-7 TRBV14 NA NA CASSPLGGPREQYF TGTGCCAGCAGCCCACTCGGGGGGCCCCGTGAGCAGTACTTC
TRBJ1-5 TRBV3-1 TRBD1 once CASSPQGAGNQPQHF TGTGCCAGCAGCCCCCAGGGGGCAGGTAATCAGCCCCAGCATTTT
TRBJ1-1 TRBV29-1 NA NA CSVEGDKNTEAFF TGCAGCGTTGAAGGGGATAAAAACACTGAAGCTTTCTTT
TRBJ1-5 TRBV29-1 NA NA CSVAQGYDQPQHF TGCAGCGTTGCGCAGGGGTATGATCAGCCCCAGCATTTT
TRBJ2-7 TRBV10-3 NA NA CAISEPPGRGRYEQYF TGTGCCATCAGTGAACCGCCAGGCAGGGGAAGGTACGAGCAGTACTTC
TRBJ2-6 TRBV1 NA NA CTSSQEGLPPTGANVLTF TGCACCAGCAGCCAAGAGGGCCTCCCGCCCACTGGGGCCAACGTCCTGACTTTC
TRBJ2-7 TRBV6-2/TRBV6-3 NA once CASSGTRSSYEQYF TGTGCCAGTTCCGGGACCCGCAGCTCCTACGAGCAGTACTTC
TRBJ1-5 TRBV14 NA few CASSQDGGSQPQHF TGTGCCAGCAGCCAAGATGGGGGTAGTCAGCCCCAGCATTTT
TRBJ1-1 TRBV4-1 NA NA CASSQDLGGLRRAFF TGCGCCAGCAGCCAAGATTTAGGAGGCCTCCGGAGGGCTTTCTTT
TRBJ2-1 TRBV3-1 TRBD1 NA CASRPTGAPNEQFF TGTGCCAGCAGACCTACAGGGGCCCCCAATGAGCAGTTCTTC
TRBJ1-2 TRBV29-1 NA NA CSVDQQALSNYGYTF TGCAGCGTGGATCAGCAAGCTCTCTCTAACTATGGCTACACCTTC
TRBJ1-6 TRBV2 NA NA CASSSGNSPLHF TGTGCCAGCAGTTCAGGGAACTCACCCCTCCACTTT
TRBJ1-1 TRBV29-1 NA NA CSVGADRRNTEAFF TGCAGCGTTGGGGCCGACAGGCGGAACACTGAAGCTTTCTTT
TRBJ2-7 TRBV19 TRBD2 NA CASSAGLVGPYEQYF TGTGCCAGTAGTGCCGGACTAGTAGGTCCCTACGAGCAGTACTTC
TRBJ2-7 TRBV20-1 NA few CSTTGRAIYEQYF TGCAGTACGACGGGCAGGGCGATCTACGAGCAGTACTTC
TRBJ2-2 TRBV5-1 TRBD2 NA CASSAGLAGAGELFF TGCGCCAGCAGCGCCGGACTAGCGGGAGCCGGGGAGCTGTTTTTT
TRBJ2-5 TRBV11-2 NA once CASSYRSGAQETQYF TGTGCCAGCAGCTACAGATCCGGGGCCCAAGAGACCCAGTACTTC
TRBJ2-3 TRBV6-2/TRBV6-3 TRBD2 NA CASSLLRGLAVSTDTQYF TGTGCCAGCAGTCTACTCAGAGGACTAGCGGTTAGCACAGATACGCAGTATTTT
TRBJ2-1 TRBV6-6 TRBD2 once CASSYPSGRGNNEQFF TGTGCCAGCAGTTACCCGAGCGGGAGAGGTAACAATGAGCAGTTCTTC
TRBJ2-2 TRBV4-2 NA NA CASSNRDPLDTGELFF TGTGCCAGCAGCAACAGGGATCCCCTGGACACCGGGGAGCTGTTTTTT
TRBJ2-3 TRBV5-1 NA NA CASSQEDRQDTQYF TGCGCCAGCAGCCAGGAGGACCGACAGGATACGCAGTATTTT
TRBJ2-5 TRBV29-1 TRBD2 NA CSVASGSLGETQYF TGCAGCGTTGCGAGCGGGAGCCTCGGGGAGACCCAGTACTTC
TRBJ2-7 TRBV19 TRBD2 NA CASRRTSGGPDYEQYF TGTGCCAGTAGACGGACTAGCGGGGGACCCGACTACGAGCAGTACTTC
TRBJ1-3 TRBV3-1 NA NA CASSQDPVSGNTIYF TGTGCCAGCAGCCAAGATCCGGTTTCTGGAAACACCATATATTTT
TRBJ2-3 TRBV7-3 NA NA CASSPGPTDTQYF TGTGCCAGCAGCCCCGGACCCACAGATACGCAGTATTTT
TRBJ2-5 TRBV4-2 TRBD2 NA CASSLGLAGGPFHF TGTGCCAGCAGCCTGGGACTAGCGGGGGGGCCTTTCCACTTC
TRBJ1-1 TRBV7-2 NA NA CAAGGRNTEAFF TGTGCCGCAGGTGGAAGGAACACTGAAGCTTTCTTT
TRBJ2-5 TRBV3-1 NA once CASRISTRAQYF TGTGCCAGCAGGATTTCGACGAGGGCCCAGTACTTC
TRBJ2-5 TRBV7-3 NA NA CASSIRSQETQYF TGTGCCAGCAGCATTAGATCTCAAGAGACCCAGTACTTC
TRBJ2-7 TRBV7-2 NA NA CASSLEPNYEQYF TGTGCCAGCAGCTTGGAACCTAACTACGAGCAGTACTTC